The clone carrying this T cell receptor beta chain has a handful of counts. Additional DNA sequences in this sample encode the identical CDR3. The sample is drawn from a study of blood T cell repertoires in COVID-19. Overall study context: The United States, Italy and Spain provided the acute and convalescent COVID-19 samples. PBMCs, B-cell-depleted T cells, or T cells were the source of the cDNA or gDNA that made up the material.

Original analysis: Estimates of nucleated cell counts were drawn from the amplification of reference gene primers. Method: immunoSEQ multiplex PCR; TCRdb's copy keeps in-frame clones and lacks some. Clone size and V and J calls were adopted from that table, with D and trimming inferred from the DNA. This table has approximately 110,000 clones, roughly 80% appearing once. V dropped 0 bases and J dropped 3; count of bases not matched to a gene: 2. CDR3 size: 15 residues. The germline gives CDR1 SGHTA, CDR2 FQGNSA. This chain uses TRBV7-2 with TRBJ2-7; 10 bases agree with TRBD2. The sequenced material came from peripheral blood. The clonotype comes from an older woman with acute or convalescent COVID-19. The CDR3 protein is CASSLAASGSYEQYF. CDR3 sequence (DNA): TGTGCCAGCAGCTTAGCGGCTAGCGGGAGCTACGAGCAGTACTTC.